The next 17 T cell receptor beta chains were all read from a single sample in a study of shared clonotypes between healthy human individuals. Data came from immunoSEQ multiplex PCR; TCRdb stores just in-frame clones and leaves some out. The sample has approximately 2.5 million clones; 93% are singletons. Sequenced sample: naive CD4+ T cells from PBMCs. Documented subset: CD45RA+ positively selected. These receptors originate from a young man in good health. Some clones in this sample may be carry-over from other donors' samples.

The chain recombines TRBV5-1 with TRBJ2-5; D is ambiguous. The CDR3 runs to 14 residues. In germline, CDR1 is SGHRS, CDR2 YFSETQ. V dropped 1 base and J dropped 1 base, with 8 bases sitting between them. CDR3 region: CASSLYTSQETQYF. Here the CDR3 DNA reads TGCGCCAGCAGCTTGTATACCAGCCAAGAGACCCAGTACTTC.

This chain uses TRBV19 with TRBJ2-7, with 7 bases that match TRBD1. CDR1 and CDR2 (germline): LNHDA, SQIVND (reference sequence). This CDR3 spans 15 amino acids. V shed 10 bases, J shed 0 bases, and the junction held 12 bases outside the gene matches. The CDR3 here is CATREGQEPSYEQYF. For the CDR3, the DNA is TGTGCCACTCGGGAAGGACAGGAGCCCTCCTACGAGCAGTACTTC.

The chain joins TRBV5-4 to TRBJ2-6; D not certain. Per germline, CDR1 SGHNT and CDR2 YYREEE (reference sequence). V lost 2 bases to trimming and J lost 4 bases, with 10 bases between them. CDR3 length equals 15 residues. The CDR3 protein is CASSFAVAGANVLTF. As DNA, the CDR3 is TGTGCCAGCAGCTTCGCGGTGGCCGGGGCCAACGTCCTGACTTTC.

The rearrangement links TRBV6-5 to TRBJ1-1; D is unclear. The CDR3 contains 11 residues. The ends were cut back, 0 bases at V and 12 bases at J, with 8 bases in the middle. Germline V gene data show CDR1 as MNHEY and CDR2 as SVGAGI. The CDR3: CASSYSIETFF. The CDR3 DNA reads TGTGCCAGCAGTTACTCGATCGAAACTTTCTTT.

The chain uses TRBV7-9 and TRBJ1-5; weak D call: TRBD1 (6 bases). The V and J ends lost 7 bases and 7 bases respectively, with 17 bases between them. This CDR3 is built from 14 residues. Looked up from germline, CDR1 is SEHNR and CDR2 is FQNEAQ (reference sequence). CDR3 in DNA: TGTGCCAGCACCACGGAGGGGGTACGGCAGCCCCAGCATTTT. This sequence encodes CASTTEGVRQPQHF.

The V and J genes are TRBV5-1 and TRBJ2-3, with D perhaps matching TRBD2 (6 bases). CDR3 size: 16 residues. V lost 2 bases, J lost 5 bases, and 18 bases lay in between. The germline V gene has CDR1 SGHRS and CDR2 YFSETQ. CDR3 coding DNA: TGCGCCAGCAGCTTTCTCGGGAGCGTTCCCCAAGATACGCAGTATTTT. Encoded protein: CASSFLGSVPQDTQYF.

On this clone itself: Other DNA sequences within the sample encode an identical CDR3. This rearrangement joins TRBV7-2 to TRBJ2-5, with D hard to call. Trimming left V 1 base short and J 1 base short, with 7 bases between. Per the germline V gene, CDR1 is SGHTA and CDR2 is FQGNSA. The CDR3 spans 14 residues. The CDR3 region has the DNA TGTGCCAGCAGCTTAGGAGGCAGCCAAGAGACCCAGTACTTC. This gives the protein CASSLGGSQETQYF.

This clone was found once. The chain uses TRBV7-9 and TRBJ1-1; 7 nucleotides align to TRBD1. This CDR3 is built from 15 residues. Germline loops: CDR1 SEHNR, CDR2 FQNEAQ (reference sequence). V was clipped by 5 bases and J by 3 bases; unmatched bases: 9. In nucleotides, the CDR3 is TGTGCCAGCAGCCTGACAGGGTGGGAGGACACTGAAGCTTTCTTT. Residues: CASSLTGWEDTEAFF.

Points on this clone: The sample has other DNA sequences that encode this CDR3 too. The chain uses TRBV5-1 and TRBJ2-2, with D tentatively TRBD1 (5 bases). Trimming took off 2 bases at V and 2 bases at J, with 7 bases between the two ends. This CDR3 contains 14 residues. The germline V gene encodes CDR1 SGHRS and CDR2 YFSETQ. The CDR3 region has the DNA TGCGCCAGCAGCTTCCAGGGAAACACCGGGGAGCTGTTTTTT. It translates to CASSFQGNTGELFF.

V and J are TRBV12-5 and TRBJ1-2, with 8 bases that match TRBD1. CDR3 size: 13 residues. Unmatched junction bases numbered 5, after V lost 4 bases and J lost 7 bases. Germline V gene sequence: CDR1 LGHNT, CDR2 FRNRAP. The CDR3 coding sequence is TGTGCTAGTGGTTCAGGGGGCGCCTCTGGCTACACCTTC. As protein: CASGSGGASGYTF.

The chain employs TRBV5-1 and TRBJ2-7; D remains unclear. V was cut by 2 bases and J by 4 bases, with 13 bases left in between. Germline lookup yields CDR1 SGHRS and CDR2 YFSETQ. There are 14 residues in the CDR3. The CDR3 nucleotides are TGCGCCAGCAGCTTAGAACGGCAATATTACGAGCAGTACTTC. Encoded protein: CASSLERQYYEQYF.

A word on this clone: Other DNA sequences in the sample encode the same CDR3. The DNA for the CDR3 is TGTGCCAGCTCACCACTCGGACAGTCCCACGAGCAGTACTTC. Translating gives CASSPLGQSHEQYF. The gene calls are TRBV18 and TRBJ2-7; possibly TRBD1 for D (6 bases). V lost 1 base, J lost 5 bases, and 12 bases lay in between. In germline, CDR1 is KGHSH, CDR2 LQKENI. There are 14 residues in the CDR3.

The chain joins TRBV19 to TRBJ1-1, with 7 bases aligning to TRBD1. CDR3 length: 17 residues. V was clipped by 5 bases and J by 2 bases; unmatched bases: 14. From germline, CDR1 is LNHDA and CDR2 SQIVND (reference sequence). The CDR3 is CASSVQGRYEDNTEAFF. The CDR3 DNA sequence: TGTGCCAGTAGTGTACAGGGGCGATATGAAGATAACACTGAAGCTTTCTTT.

In this sample, this clone turned up once. The chain links TRBV7-9 to TRBJ2-7; D is perhaps TRBD2 (6 bases). There are 14 residues in the CDR3. V was trimmed by 7 bases and J by 0 bases, leaving 13 bases between them. Germline CDR1 is SEHNR and CDR2 is FQNEAQ (reference sequence). The CDR3 loop is CASTPPGVSYEQYF. The DNA of the CDR3 is TGTGCCAGCACCCCCCCGGGGGTCTCCTACGAGCAGTACTTC.

The genes are TRBV5-5 and TRBJ2-7; 12 bases match TRBD2. The CDR3 runs 15 residues. V gave up 3 bases and J gave up 8 bases; unmatched junction bases: 9. Germline CDR1 SGHKS, CDR2 YYEKEE (reference sequence). CDR3 DNA: TGTGCCAGCAGCTCCTTGGGACTAGCGGGTTACCAGCAGTACTTC. Protein sequence: CASSSLGLAGYQQYF.

The rearrangement links TRBV28 to TRBJ2-6, with D possibly TRBD1 on 6 matching bases. The germline V gene has CDR1 MDHEN and CDR2 SYDVKM. The CDR3 totals 15 residues. V was pared by 2 bases and J by 5 bases, with 10 bases between. The CDR3 coding sequence is TGTGCCAGCAGTTTAGGTGGACAGCGGGCCAACGTCCTGACTTTC. Its protein is CASSLGGQRANVLTF.

This chain connects TRBV7-3 to TRBJ2-7; tentatively, D is TRBD1 or TRBD2 (5 bases each). Germline V CDR1 and CDR2: SGHTA, FQGTGA. This CDR3 contains 17 residues. The V end was cut by 1 base, the J end by 0 bases, with 16 bases between. The CDR3 spells CASSLIGTQGSSYEQYF. CDR3 nucleotides: TGTGCCAGCAGCTTAATTGGGACCCAGGGAAGCTCCTACGAGCAGTACTTC.